Listed below are T cell receptor beta chains from one sample, sequenced in a study of radiation and T cells in renal cell carcinoma. This table comes from immunoSEQ multiplex PCR, and its TCRdb copy is limited to in-frame clones, with some not included. The sample records 140,000 to 150,000 clones, 75% to 90% being singletons. The sample here was blood, taken from a patient whose treatment included radiotherapy and nephrectomy. Receptors originate from a woman between 50 and 59 years old with renal cell carcinoma. CDR3s include the opening cysteine and the closing phenylalanine or tryptophan. A D gene is named only where the DNA matches it firmly. For some rows the clone size is stated as once, few or many, or as a class when expanded; others skip it.

clone_size	j_call	d_call	v_call	cdr3_nt	cdr3_aa
NA	TRBJ2-1	TRBD2	TRBV9	TGTGCCAGCAGCGTAGCTATACTAGCGGAGGACAATGAGCAGTTCTTC	CASSVAILAEDNEQFF
NA	TRBJ1-4	NA	TRBV4-1	TGCGCCAGCAGCCCGACAGGATTTAATGAAAAACTGTTTTTT	CASSPTGFNEKLFF
NA	TRBJ1-2	NA	TRBV5-1	TGCGCCAGCAGCCCTGGGACTGGCTATGGCTACACCTTC	CASSPGTGYGYTF
NA	TRBJ1-4	TRBD1	TRBV13	TGTGCCAGCAGCATCCGACAGGGGGCTAATGAAAAACTGTTTTTT	CASSIRQGANEKLFF
NA	TRBJ1-2	TRBD1	TRBV10-1	TGCGCCAGCAGTGGGACAGGGTCCGGCGGCTACACCTTC	CASSGTGSGGYTF
NA	TRBJ2-3	TRBD2	TRBV5-1	TGCGCCAGCAGCGGGGTAGCGGGGGCAGGAGGAGATACGCAGTATTTT	CASSGVAGAGGDTQYF
NA	TRBJ1-5	TRBD1	TRBV7-9	TGTGCCAGCAGCTTAGGCACAGGGGGCGGCAATCAGCCCCAGCATTTT	CASSLGTGGGNQPQHF
NA	TRBJ2-7	NA	TRBV7-9	TGTGCCAGCAGCCGGACGATCTACGAGCAGTACTTC	CASSRTIYEQYF
once	TRBJ2-7	NA	TRBV27	TGTGCCAGCAGTCCCCATGGGGGGGCTAGCTACGAGCAGTACTTC	CASSPHGGASYEQYF
NA	TRBJ2-5	TRBD2	TRBV7-2	TGTGCCAGCAGCTTAGCGGGACTAGCGAGCGAGACCCAGTACTTC	CASSLAGLASETQYF
NA	TRBJ2-7	TRBD1	TRBV27	TGTGCCAGCAGTAAACCGGGACAGTTAAGGAACGAGCAGTACTTC	CASSKPGQLRNEQYF